The 15 T cell receptor beta chains below come from one sample, sequenced in a study of cytomegalovirus exposure and HLA in healthy donors. Both 60 Vbeta primers and 13 Jbeta primers went into the PCR. Clones were sequenced by immunoSEQ multiplex PCR, and TCRdb holds only the in-frame ones, with some missing. This sample has some 170,000 clones, with over 60% found just once. The sample comprised PBMCs. These receptors were collected from a man aged 35-49 years in good health and CMV-seropositive.

The chain employs TRBV28 and TRBJ1-2; 10 nucleotides line up with TRBD1. Looked up from germline, CDR1 is MDHEN and CDR2 is SYDVKM. CDR3 length: 14 residues. The V gene end was trimmed by 6 bases and the J gene end by 4 bases; junction bases not matched to a gene: 5. The CDR3 coding sequence is TGTGCCAGCAGGCCGGGACAGGGGCTCTATGGCTACACCTTC. Encoded protein: CASRPGQGLYGYTF.

This CDR3 is CAWSTQSYEQYF. The CDR3 DNA sequence: TGTGCCTGGAGTACACAGAGCTACGAGCAGTACTTC. The chain combines TRBV30 with TRBJ2-7, with D unclear. This CDR3 region has 12 residues. The V and J ends lost 2 bases and 3 bases respectively, with 8 bases between them. Germline CDR1 reads GTSNPN; CDR2 reads SVGIG (reference sequence).

Regarding this clone: An end of the junction differs from the germline gene, which may be a read error. Other DNA sequences in this specimen translate into the identical CDR3. The chain links TRBV7-7 to TRBJ2-5; either TRBD1 or TRBD2 may supply D (6 bases each). Germline V lookup: CDR1 SSHAT, CDR2 FNYEAQ (reference sequence). The CDR3 length is 14 residues. CDR3 amino acids: CASSLGGRQETQYF. CDR3 bases: TGTGCTAGCAGCTTAGGGGGGCGGCAAGAGACCCAGTACTTC.

This sequence joins TRBV10-3 and TRBJ1-1, with a tentative D call TRBD1 (6 bases). The V and J ends lost 7 bases and 0 bases respectively, with 9 bases between them. Germline values: CDR1 ENHRY, CDR2 SYGVKD. The CDR3 runs to 13 residues. CDR3 coding DNA: TGTGCCATCAAGGGGGAGCTGAACACTGAAGCTTTCTTT. This sequence encodes CAIKGELNTEAFF.

This clone was counted a few times. This chain connects TRBV25-1 to TRBJ1-3, with D possibly matching TRBD1 (6 bases). This CDR3 region has 16 residues. Trimming shortened V by 4 bases and J by 0 bases, and 13 bases separated the two germline ends. CDR1 is MGHDK and CDR2 is SYGVNS in the germline V gene. The CDR3 loop is CASSGLRGASGNTIYF. CDR3 DNA sequence: TGTGCCAGCAGTGGGCTCCGGGGGGCCTCTGGAAACACCATATATTTT.

The chain joins TRBV2 to TRBJ2-3; tentatively, D is TRBD1 (7 bases). V lost 7 bases, J lost 5 bases, and 13 bases lay in between. This CDR3 region has 13 residues. Germline CDR1 reads SNHLY; CDR2 reads FYNNEI. Written as DNA, the CDR3 is TGTGCCAGCAATTTGCGGGACAGAGATACGCAGTATTTT. Translating it yields CASNLRDRDTQYF.

The CDR3 region is CSARWADTQYF. The DNA of the CDR3 is TGCAGTGCTAGGTGGGCGGATACGCAGTATTTT. The rearrangement links TRBV20-1 to TRBJ2-3, with unresolved D. CDR1 and CDR2 from the germline V gene are DFQATT and SNEGSKA (reference sequence). There are 11 residues in the CDR3. Trimming took 3 bases from V and 6 from J, leaving 7 bases between them.

The chain joins TRBV30 to TRBJ2-5, with D tentatively TRBD2 (7 bases). Trimming pared 1 base from V and 4 bases from J, leaving 13 bases between. Germline V lookup: CDR1 GTSNPN, CDR2 SVGIG (reference sequence). The length of the CDR3 is 14 residues. In nucleotides, the CDR3 is TGTGCCTGGAGTGAGGCAGGGGAGGGAGAGACCCAGTACTTC. Protein: CAWSEAGEGETQYF.

This clone has a handful of counts. The chain is built from TRBV18 and TRBJ2-7; 9 bases line up with TRBD2. The CDR3 has 14 amino acids. The ends lost 0 bases at V and 6 bases at J; junction bases unmatched: 3. In germline, CDR1 is KGHSH, CDR2 LQKENI. The CDR3 loop is CASSPPSREGEQYF. CDR3 DNA: TGTGCCAGCTCACCACCGTCGCGGGAGGGCGAGCAGTACTTC.

The V gene is TRBV7-2, the J gene TRBJ1-1, with D unclear. The CDR3 is 14 residues long. Germline V gives CDR1 SGHTA, CDR2 FQGNSA. V was trimmed by 4 bases and J by 0 bases, leaving 9 bases between them. The CDR3 region has the DNA TGTGCCAGCAGCTCGAGGCCCATGAACACTGAAGCTTTCTTT. This gives the protein CASSSRPMNTEAFF.

The chain has TRBV11-3 and TRBJ2-7; 12 positions match TRBD2. In germline, CDR1 is SGHNT, CDR2 YENEEA. The V and J ends lost 4 bases and 6 bases, in that order; junction bases with no gene match: 7. This CDR3 contains 15 residues. The CDR3 nucleotides read TGTGCCAGCAGCTCAAAGGCGACTAGCGGGAGCGAGCAGTACTTC. The encoded protein is CASSSKATSGSEQYF.

This clone was observed a handful of times. This sequence joins TRBV7-2 and TRBJ1-1, with 7 positions matching TRBD1. Germline V gives CDR1 SGHTA, CDR2 FQGNSA. J gave up 6 bases and V 5 bases, and 9 bases lay outside the gene matches. The CDR3 is made up of 14 amino acids. The CDR3 sequence is CASSQTGARSEAFF. The CDR3 nucleotides read TGTGCCAGCAGCCAAACAGGGGCGAGATCTGAAGCTTTCTTT.

The chain recombines TRBV5-1 with TRBJ1-4, with D unresolved. The V and J ends lost 4 bases and 12 bases respectively, with 13 bases between them. This CDR3 spans 12 amino acids. Germline CDR1 SGHRS, CDR2 YFSETQ. The CDR3 DNA reads as TGCGCCAGCAGCCCTCCGGGAGTCGAACTGTTTTTT. This sequence encodes CASSPPGVELFF. Full variable domain (rest looked up from reference TRBV5-1 and TRBJ1-4): KAGVTQTPRYLIKTRGQQVTLSCSPISGHRSVSWYQQTPGQGLQFLFEYFSETQRNKGNFPGRFSGRQFSNSRSEMNVSTLELGDSALYLCASSPPGVELFFGSGTQLSVL.

This clone appeared once. The chain couples TRBV12-5 to TRBJ2-2; perhaps TRBD2 as D (5 bases). Germline V gene lookup returns CDR1 LGHNT and CDR2 FRNRAP. This CDR3 contains 14 residues. The V end lost 3 bases, the J end lost 6 bases, and 11 bases lay between the germline ends. The CDR3 here is CASGLHTRSGELFF. The CDR3, as DNA: TGTGCTAGTGGTTTACATACTAGATCCGGGGAGCTGTTTTTT.

V and J are TRBV12-2 and TRBJ2-1; the DNA was not compared with TRBD1, the D call given in the table. TRBV12-2 represents a pseudogene. The CDR3 consists of 17 residues. CDR3 nucleotide sequence: TGTGCAAGTCACGTCTTACCGGGACAGGGTTCCAACAATGAGCAGTTCTTC. This sequence encodes CASHVLPGQGSNNEQFF.